The 20 T cell receptor beta chains presented below share a single source sample, sequenced in a study of T cells in Graves' hyperthyroidism and ophthalmopathy. The CDR3 regions of TCR beta were amplified from RNA transcripts. The TCR CDR3 first-round RT-PCR relied on the HTBI primer set. Each CDR3 protein is one row after TCRdb ran MiXCR on the multiplex PCR reads. The table shows a few hundred thousand distinct CDR3 sequences, with around an eighth occurring only once. Material for sequencing was blood. These receptors were obtained from a man aged 30 to 45 with Graves' hyperthyroidism that later progressed to Graves' ophthalmopathy.

There are many counts of this clonotype. The chain recombines TRBV12-3 or TRBV12-4 with TRBJ2-1; tentatively, D is TRBD2 (6 bases). V lost 7 bases to trimming and J lost 5 bases, with 21 bases between them. CDR3 length: 16 amino acids. DNA for the CDR3: TGTGCCAGCACCAACCGACGACTAGGTTCCCACAATGAGCAGTTCTTC. Encoded protein: CASTNRRLGSHNEQFF.

This clonotype was counted many times. The rearrangement uses TRBV11-2 and TRBJ2-7, with unresolved D. CDR1 is SGHAT and CDR2 is FQNNGV in the germline V gene. The CDR3 covers 15 residues. Trimming pared 3 bases from V and 7 bases from J, leaving 19 bases between. CDR3 sequence: CASSFGGQVLREQYF. The CDR3 DNA follows: TGTGCCAGCAGCTTCGGTGGGCAGGTGCTTCGGGAGCAGTACTTC.

The V gene is TRBV5-1, the J gene TRBJ2-3; TRBD1 agrees at 10 bases. The CDR3 consists of 16 residues. V lost 4 bases, J lost 5 bases, and 10 bases stayed unmatched. The germline gives CDR1 SGHRS, CDR2 YFSETQ. CDR3 amino acids: CASSPSDRGRVDTQYF. CDR3 DNA: TGCGCCAGCAGCCCCTCAGACAGGGGGCGGGTAGATACGCAGTATTTT.

In this sample, this clonotype turned up a few times. DNA of the CDR3: TGTGCCAGCATCCTTTTCGGGGGGCACTCCTACAATGAGCAGTTCTTC. Translation gives CASILFGGHSYNEQFF. The V call is TRBV7-9, the J call TRBJ2-1; TRBD2 is a possible D gene (7 bases). Per germline, CDR1 SEHNR and CDR2 FQNEAQ (reference sequence). This CDR3 has 16 residues. The germline V and J ends were trimmed by 7 bases and 0 bases, with 16 bases remaining between them.

At least ten counts were recorded for this clonotype. V is TRBV7-9 and J is TRBJ2-7, with 9 nucleotides matching TRBD1. The CDR3 extends over 15 amino acids. After removal of 1 base from V and 3 bases from J, the junction contained 4 bases not matched to a gene. CDR1 is SEHNR, CDR2 FQNEAQ, per germline (reference sequence). The CDR3 loop is CASSLVGQGVYEQYF. The CDR3 nucleotides read TGTGCCAGCAGCTTAGTGGGACAGGGAGTCTACGAGCAGTACTTC.

This clonotype was observed at least ten times. The chain is built from TRBV20-1 and TRBJ2-1, with a tentative D call TRBD1 (6 bases). The germline V and J ends were trimmed by 1 base and 2 bases, with 12 bases remaining between them. The CDR3 extends over 15 amino acids. From germline, CDR1 is DFQATT and CDR2 SNEGSKA (reference sequence). DNA of the CDR3: TGCAGTGCTAGAGCGTCGGACAGAGCCTACAATGAGCAGTTCTTC. Translation gives CSARASDRAYNEQFF.

This clonotype was counted a few times. The chain is built from TRBV7-9 and TRBJ2-1; D is possibly TRBD1 (5 bases). The germline gives CDR1 SEHNR, CDR2 FQNEAQ (reference sequence). Trimming took 2 bases from V and 9 from J, leaving 14 bases between them. CDR3 length: 14 residues. CDR3 residues: CASSLLDTPGEQFF. CDR3 nucleotides: TGTGCCAGCAGCTTACTGGACACCCCTGGTGAGCAGTTCTTC.

This clonotype was seen repeatedly, ten times or more. V is TRBV7-2 and J is TRBJ1-2; 9 nucleotides agree with TRBD1. Germline CDR1 reads SGHTA; CDR2 reads FQGNSA. The CDR3 consists of 15 residues. The V gene end was trimmed by 5 bases and the J gene end by 8 bases; junction bases not matched to a gene: 12. CDR3 nucleotides: TGTGCCAGCAGCATAAACAGGGGGCTCGGGGAAGGCTACACCTTC. Amino acids: CASSINRGLGEGYTF. The full variable domain, its missing parts supplied by reference TRBV7-2 and TRBJ1-2, is GAGVSQSPSNKVTEKGKDVELRCDPISGHTALYWYRQSLGQGLEFLIYFQGNSAPDKSGLPSDRFSAERTGGSVSTLTIQRTQQEDSAVYLCASSINRGLGEGYTFGSGTRLTVV.

This clonotype was seen more than once but under ten times. Here the CDR3 DNA reads TGTGCCAGCAGTTCAGACAGATCTTATAATTCACCCCTCCACTTT. It translates to CASSSDRSYNSPLHF. The chain links TRBV7-2 to TRBJ1-6; possibly TRBD1 for D (5 bases). The V gene's germline CDR1 is SGHTA and CDR2 FQGNSA. CDR3 length equals 15 residues. V gave up 6 bases and J gave up 4 bases, with 13 bases separating them.

This clonotype was counted at least ten times. J is TRBJ2-1 and V is TRBV12-3 or TRBV12-4; the match to TRBD2 covers 13 bases. Trimming took 3 bases from V and 2 from J; bases not matched to a gene: 7. The CDR3 spans 18 residues. The chain's CDR3 is CASSLGELAGGPYNEQFF. CDR3 bases: TGTGCCAGCAGTTTGGGTGAACTAGCGGGGGGGCCCTACAATGAGCAGTTCTTC.

In its sample, this clonotype was seen a few times. The rearrangement uses TRBV24-1 and TRBJ2-7; no definite D call. This CDR3 contains 11 residues. CDR1 KGHDR and CDR2 SFDVKD come from the germline V gene. V was cut by 2 bases and J by 2 bases, with 0 bases left in between. The CDR3 DNA reads TGTGCCACCAGTGATTCCTACGAGCAGTACTTC. Protein product: CATSDSYEQYF.

The rearrangement joins TRBV14 to TRBJ2-3, with 12 bases fitting TRBD2. Germline loops: CDR1 SGHDN, CDR2 FVKESK. CDR3 length: 20 residues. V lost 5 bases to trimming and J lost 2 bases; unmatched junction nucleotides: 17. The chain's CDR3 is CASSKPLRLAGALITDTQYF. In DNA, the CDR3 is TGTGCCAGCAGCAAACCCCTAAGACTAGCGGGGGCCCTCATCACAGATACGCAGTATTTT.

This clonotype was detected a few times. This chain joins TRBV12-3 or TRBV12-4 and TRBJ1-1; D uncertain. With 4 bases removed from V and 0 bases from J, the gap between germline ends came to 12 bases. The CDR3 consists of 15 residues. CDR3 in DNA: TGTGCCAGCAGTTCCACAAACGGGGTGAACACTGAAGCTTTCTTT. Translated: CASSSTNGVNTEAFF.

J is TRBJ1-2 and V is TRBV29-1; weak D call: TRBD1 (5 bases). CDR1 is SQVTM and CDR2 is ANQGSEA in the germline V gene. Trimming shortened V by 1 base and J by 9 bases, and 21 bases separated the two germline ends. The CDR3 consists of 15 residues. CDR3 protein: CSVEGGRVTPQSYTF. CDR3 DNA sequence: TGCAGCGTTGAAGGGGGCAGGGTTACCCCTCAGAGCTACACCTTC.

The chain employs TRBV12-3 or TRBV12-4 and TRBJ2-2, with 10 bases lining up with TRBD1. With 8 bases clipped from V and 5 bases from J, the junction kept 8 bases outside the gene matches. The CDR3 is made up of 15 amino acids. Written as DNA, the CDR3 is TGTGCCAGCTCTCAGGGGGACAGGGGTACCGGGGAGCTGTTTTTT. Translated: CASSQGDRGTGELFF.

This clonotype was detected ten times or more. The chain uses TRBV5-5 and TRBJ2-7; 8 bases are a match to TRBD1. Per germline, CDR1 SGHKS and CDR2 YYEKEE (reference sequence). The CDR3 spans 13 residues. The V gene end was trimmed by 4 bases and the J gene end by 4 bases; junction bases not matched to a gene: 4. CDR3 amino acids: CASSRQGPYEQYF. The CDR3 bases are TGTGCCAGCAGCCGACAGGGGCCGTACGAGCAGTACTTC.

Many counts were recorded for this clonotype. The genes are TRBV10-2 and TRBJ2-5, with 11 bases matching TRBD2. J lost 5 bases, V lost 8 bases, and 4 bases had no gene match. CDR3 length equals 13 residues. CDR1 WSHSY and CDR2 SAAADI come from the germline V gene. The CDR3 region has the DNA TGCGCCAGCTTAGCGGGGGGGCTTGAGACCCAGTACTTC. It is translated as CASLAGGLETQYF.

The chain employs TRBV5-5 and TRBJ2-5; 9 bases agree with TRBD1. V lost 4 bases to trimming and J lost 5 bases; unmatched junction nucleotides: 9. The length of the CDR3 is 15 residues. Germline CDR1 SGHKS, CDR2 YYEKEE (reference sequence). Here the CDR3 reads CASSGGGTGLETQYF. CDR3 DNA: TGTGCCAGCAGCGGGGGGGGGACAGGGCTTGAGACCCAGTACTTC. Variable domain in full (rest from reference TRBV5-5 and TRBJ2-5): DAGVTQSPTHLIKTRGQQVTLRCSPISGHKSVSWYQQVLGQGPQFIFQYYEKEERGRGNFPDRFSARQFPNYSSELNVNALLLGDSALYLCASSGGGTGLETQYFGPGTRLLVL.

This clonotype was recorded a few times. The gene calls are TRBV9 and TRBJ2-6; D unresolved. This CDR3 comprises 16 residues. V shed 0 bases and J shed 0 bases, with 7 bases lying between them. Germline V gene data show CDR1 as SGDLS and CDR2 as YYNGEE. CDR3 nucleotides: TGTGCCAGCAGCGTAGCGAGGATCTCTGGGGCCAACGTCCTGACTTTC. Amino acid sequence: CASSVARISGANVLTF.

This chain uses TRBV5-1 with TRBJ2-2; D tentatively reads TRBD1 or TRBD2 (5 bases each). This CDR3 comprises 14 residues. Germline V gene sequence: CDR1 SGHRS, CDR2 YFSETQ. V lost 4 bases and J 6 bases, leaving 13 bases between the germline ends. Here the CDR3 reads CASSPRDLSGELFF. As DNA, the CDR3 is TGCGCCAGCAGCCCGAGGGACCTTTCCGGGGAGCTGTTTTTT.